Listed here are 10 T cell receptor beta chains from one sample, sequenced in a study of technical replicates of blood from a few donors. The table came from immunoSEQ multiplex PCR; TCRdb's copy has only in-frame clones and leaves some out. Here the sample spans 80,000 to 100,000 clones, around 90% being singletons. Sequenced material: T cells isolated from PBMCs. The source of these receptors is a human donor in good health.

This clone has just a few counts. The genes are TRBV4-1 and TRBJ1-3; D not certain. Trimming cost V 5 bases and J 1 base, with 12 bases left between them. CDR1 and CDR2 (germline): MGHRA, YSYEKL. CDR3 size: 15 residues. The CDR3 DNA is TGCGCCAGCAGCTCCCTCTTCGGTTCTGGAAACACCATATATTTT. It is translated as CASSSLFGSGNTIYF.

The chain couples TRBV5-1 to TRBJ1-3; unclear D gene. Trimming left V 4 bases short and J 4 bases short, with 18 bases between. Per the germline V gene, CDR1 is SGHRS and CDR2 is YFSETQ. The CDR3 length is 16 residues. CDR3 nucleotides: TGCGCCAGCAGCGATGGTAGCAGATTCGGCGGAAACACCATATATTTT. It is translated as CASSDGSRFGGNTIYF.

V is TRBV28 and J is TRBJ2-5; 8 bases agree with TRBD1. Germline CDR1 is MDHEN and CDR2 is SYDVKM. The V segment lost 8 bases and the J segment 5 bases; nucleotides outside the gene matches: 13. The CDR3 is made up of 15 amino acids. The CDR3 DNA sequence: TGTGCCAGCCGAGGGACAGGATTGTCCAGGGAGACCCAGTACTTC. Translated, it gives CASRGTGLSRETQYF.

V usage is TRBV5-1 and J usage is TRBJ2-7, with D possibly TRBD2 on 6 matching bases. Trimming removed 3 bases at V and 0 bases at J, with 19 bases between. This CDR3 is 17 amino acids long. Germline CDR1 is SGHRS and CDR2 is YFSETQ. CDR3 sequence (DNA): TGCGCCAGCAGCTCGTATCAGAACCGGGACTTCTCCTACGAGCAGTACTTC. It encodes CASSSYQNRDFSYEQYF.

The gene calls are TRBV20-1 and TRBJ2-1, with a possible D match to TRBD2 (6 bases). The CDR3 contains 11 residues. V was shortened by 5 bases and J by 9 bases, with 11 bases between the two germline ends. Germline CDR1 reads DFQATT; CDR2 reads SNEGSKA (reference sequence). CDR3 loop: CSAPRSGEQFF. The CDR3 coding sequence is TGCAGTGCTCCTCGTAGCGGTGAGCAGTTCTTC.

The chain recombines TRBV19 with TRBJ1-2; D gene ambiguous. The V end lost 4 bases, the J end lost 7 bases, and 4 bases lay between the germline ends. Germline V CDR1 and CDR2: LNHDA, SQIVND (reference sequence). This CDR3 comprises 10 residues. The CDR3, as DNA: TGTGCCAGTAGTAACGGTGGCTACACCTTC. It encodes CASSNGGYTF.

V gene TRBV6-6 combines with J gene TRBJ2-7, with D tentatively TRBD1 (5 bases). CDR3 length equals 15 residues. Germline CDR1 MNHNY, CDR2 SVGAGI (reference sequence). The V end was cut by 0 bases, the J end by 2 bases, with 11 bases between. CDR3 DNA sequence: TGTGCCAGCAGTTACTCGACGGGCAGGGCCTACGAGCAGTACTTC. It specifies CASSYSTGRAYEQYF.

This clone was seen only once. The V gene is TRBV18, the J gene TRBJ1-5; D is perhaps TRBD1 (6 bases). This CDR3 spans 15 amino acids. CDR1 KGHSH and CDR2 LQKENI come from the germline V gene. Trimming took off 2 bases at V and 4 bases at J, with 12 bases between the two ends. The CDR3 DNA reads as TGTGCCAGCTCACCAAGCGGGGGCAGGAATCAGCCCCAGCATTTT. Translation: CASSPSGGRNQPQHF.

V gene TRBV27 combines with J gene TRBJ2-7, with TRBD2 matching over 8 bases. CDR3 length equals 15 residues. V gave up 0 bases and J gave up 3 bases; unmatched junction bases: 4. The V gene's germline CDR1 is MNHEY and CDR2 SMNVEV (reference sequence). CDR3 bases: TGTGCCAGCAGTTTATCGCCTAGCGGGTACTACGAGCAGTACTTC. Residues: CASSLSPSGYYEQYF.

The chain combines TRBV11-2 with TRBJ2-7; maybe TRBD1 (5 bases). This CDR3 has 16 residues. Trimming removed 5 bases from V and 6 bases from J, with 23 bases in between. The germline gives CDR1 SGHAT, CDR2 FQNNGV. The CDR3 coding sequence is TGTGCCAGCAGCCCAGCCAGGGCGGCCAGGTTGGGCGAGCAGTACTTC. Translated, it gives CASSPARAARLGEQYF.